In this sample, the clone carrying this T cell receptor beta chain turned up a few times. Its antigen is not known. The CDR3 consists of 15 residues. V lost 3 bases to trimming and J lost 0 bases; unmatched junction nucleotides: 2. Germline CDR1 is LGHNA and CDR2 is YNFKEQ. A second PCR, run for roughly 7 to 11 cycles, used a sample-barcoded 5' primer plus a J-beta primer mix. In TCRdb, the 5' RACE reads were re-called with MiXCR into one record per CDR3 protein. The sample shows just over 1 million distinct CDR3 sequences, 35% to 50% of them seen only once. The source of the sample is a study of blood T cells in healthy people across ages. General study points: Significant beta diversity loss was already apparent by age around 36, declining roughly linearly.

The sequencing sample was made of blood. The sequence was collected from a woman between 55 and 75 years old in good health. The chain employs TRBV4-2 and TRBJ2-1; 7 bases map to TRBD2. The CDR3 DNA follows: TGTGCCAGCAGCCAGGCGGGAGACTCCTACAATGAGCAGTTCTTC. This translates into CASSQAGDSYNEQFF.